This TCR beta chain was identified in a study of cytomegalovirus exposure and HLA in healthy donors. Study results and limitations: Reportedly, a later analysis found an Asian-associated ancestry cluster had fewer N-insertions than the roughly 700-donor mean.

The CDR3 has 16 residues. The ends lost 6 bases at V and 5 bases at J; junction bases unmatched: 14. From germline, CDR1 is SQVTM and CDR2 ANQGSEA. Of note for this clone: Its antigen is unknown.

Amplification used 60 Vbeta primers and 13 Jbeta primers. Some clones are missing from TCRdb's copy, which holds only in-frame ones; the method was immunoSEQ multiplex PCR. The sample consists of under 75,000 clones, approximately 74% of them appearing once. Material for sequencing was PBMCs. The source of this sequence is a middle-aged man in good health and CMV-seropositive. The V and J genes are TRBV29-1 and TRBJ2-7, with 12 bases that match TRBD2. In nucleotides, the CDR3 is TGCAGCGTCCGTATGACGACTAGCGGGAGTCTGAACGAGCAGTACTTC. Its protein is CSVRMTTSGSLNEQYF.